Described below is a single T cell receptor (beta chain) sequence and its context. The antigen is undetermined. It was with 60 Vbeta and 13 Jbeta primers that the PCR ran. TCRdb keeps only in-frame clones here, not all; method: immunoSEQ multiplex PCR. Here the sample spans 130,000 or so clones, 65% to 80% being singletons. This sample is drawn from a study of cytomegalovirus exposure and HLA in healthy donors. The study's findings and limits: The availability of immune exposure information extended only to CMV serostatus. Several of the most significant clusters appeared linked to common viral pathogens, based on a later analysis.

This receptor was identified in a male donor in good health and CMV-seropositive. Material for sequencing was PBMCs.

The CDR3 DNA sequence: TGCGCCAGAGGACCTGAGAGAGGGAGTTACTACGAGCAGTACTTC. It specifies CARGPERGSYYEQYF. The chain links TRBV10-1 to TRBJ2-5; D might be TRBD2 (5 bases). The tail of the sequence fits TRBJ2-7 better, so the J call may be wrong. Germline V gives CDR1 WNHNN, CDR2 SYGVQD (reference sequence). This CDR3 is built from 15 residues.